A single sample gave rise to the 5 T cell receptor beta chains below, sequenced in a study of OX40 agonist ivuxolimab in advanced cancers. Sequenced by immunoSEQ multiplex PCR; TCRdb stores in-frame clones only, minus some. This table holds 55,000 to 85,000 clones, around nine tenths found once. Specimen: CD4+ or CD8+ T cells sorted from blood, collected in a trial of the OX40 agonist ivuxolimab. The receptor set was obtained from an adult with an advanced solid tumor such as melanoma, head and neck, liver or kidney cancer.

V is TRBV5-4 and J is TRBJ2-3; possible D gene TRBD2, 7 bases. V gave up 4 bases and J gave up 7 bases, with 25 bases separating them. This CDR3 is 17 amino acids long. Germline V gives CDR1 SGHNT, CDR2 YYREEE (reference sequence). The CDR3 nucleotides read TGTGCCAGCAGCCCGCTCGTGGGGGGGGCCCCCGGGTATACGCAGTATTTT. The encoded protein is CASSPLVGGAPGYTQYF.

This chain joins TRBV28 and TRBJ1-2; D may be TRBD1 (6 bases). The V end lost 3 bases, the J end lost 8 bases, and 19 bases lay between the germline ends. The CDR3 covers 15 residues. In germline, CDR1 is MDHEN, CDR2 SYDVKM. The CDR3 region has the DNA TGTGCCAGCAGTTTGGGCGTGGGGGGCAAGGAAGGCTACACCTTC. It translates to CASSLGVGGKEGYTF.

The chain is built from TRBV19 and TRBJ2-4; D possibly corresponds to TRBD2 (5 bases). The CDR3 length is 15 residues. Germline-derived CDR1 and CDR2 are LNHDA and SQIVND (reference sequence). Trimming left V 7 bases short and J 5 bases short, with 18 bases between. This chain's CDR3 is CASKRTSWEQNIQYF. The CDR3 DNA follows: TGTGCCAGTAAACGGACCTCGTGGGAGCAAAACATTCAGTACTTC.

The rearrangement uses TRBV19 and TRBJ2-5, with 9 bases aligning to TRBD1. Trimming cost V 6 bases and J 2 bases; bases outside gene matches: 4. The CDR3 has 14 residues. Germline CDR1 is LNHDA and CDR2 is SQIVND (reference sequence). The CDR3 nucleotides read TGTGCCAGTAGGGACAGGGGTAGGCAAGAGACCCAGTACTTC. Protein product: CASRDRGRQETQYF. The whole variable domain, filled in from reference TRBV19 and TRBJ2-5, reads DGGITQSPKYLFRKEGQNVTLSCEQNLNHDAMYWYRQDPGQGLRLIYYSQIVNDFQKGDIAEGYSVSREKKESFPLTVTSAQKNPTAFYLCASRDRGRQETQYFGPGTRLLVL.

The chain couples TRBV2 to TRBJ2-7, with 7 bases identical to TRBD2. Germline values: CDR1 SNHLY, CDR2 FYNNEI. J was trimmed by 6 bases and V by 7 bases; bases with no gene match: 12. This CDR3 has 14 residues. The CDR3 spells CASMRLAASGEQYF. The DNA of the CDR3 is TGTGCCAGCATGAGACTAGCAGCGTCGGGCGAGCAGTACTTC.